This T cell receptor (beta chain) was obtained from a study of Ad26.COV2.S vaccination and SARS-CoV-2 variants. Broader study findings: Across vaccine and placebo recipients, the breadth of non-spike TCRs was similar.

TCRdb keeps only in-frame clones here, not all; method: immunoSEQ multiplex PCR. The sample includes approximately 410,000 clones, 70% to 90% of them seen just once. Losses at the gene ends were 6 bases for V and 0 bases for J; bases not matched to a gene: 9. The length of the CDR3 is 18 residues. CDR1 is LNHDA, CDR2 SQIVND, per germline (reference sequence). About this clone itself: What it recognizes is unknown.

Described treatment: 15 to 20 received Ad26.COV2.S at low or high dose, single or two shots; about 5 received placebo; per-sample allocation not given. Sampling was done on day 63 after the first vaccine or placebo injection. The receptor was isolated from a person aged 18-65 years who received the Ad26.COV2.S COVID-19 vaccine or a placebo. The sequencing used peripheral blood, collected in a trial of Ad26.COV2.S vaccine versus placebo. V usage is TRBV19 and J usage is TRBJ2-3, with 13 nucleotides matching TRBD2. Here the CDR3 reads CASSRTSGGVTSTDTQYF. CDR3 nucleotides: TGTGCCAGTAGCCGGACTAGCGGGGGAGTGACTAGCACAGATACGCAGTATTTT.